This T cell receptor beta chain was sequenced during a study of response to subunit inactivated influenza vaccine. Findings of the study overall: Each seasonal influenza vaccination recruits few new T cells, the authors suggested.

This clonotype was recorded a few times. The antigen remains unidentified. Germline CDR1 and CDR2: SGHNT and YYREEE (reference sequence). The ends lost 5 bases at V and 4 bases at J; junction bases unmatched: 5. The CDR3 has 15 residues. TCRdb re-called the RT-PCR reads through MiXCR, storing one row per CDR3 protein. The sample gives almost 250,000 distinct CDR3 sequences, 12% of which show up once; approximately 8.3% is in the top ten. The receptor was derived from a man in his fifties who received an inactivated influenza vaccine. The rearrangement joins TRBV5-4 to TRBJ2-3; 12 bases map to TRBD2. Sequenced here: non-naive T cells sorted from PBMCs, sampled about 14 days before vaccination. The CDR3 loop reads CASRASGGASDTQYF. CDR3 DNA: TGTGCCAGCAGGGCTAGCGGGGGGGCCTCAGATACGCAGTATTTT.